These T cell receptor beta chains were read from a single sample in a study of neurological immune-mediated disorders. MiXCR, applied by TCRdb to the 5' RACE reads, yields one record per CDR3 protein. The sample records about 50,000 distinct CDR3 sequences, about 3% being singletons. Sequenced input: PBMCs. The receptors shown here come from a man aged 35 to 55 with multiple sclerosis. The CDR3 runs from the conserved cysteine through the conserved F or W. D genes are given only for firm matches. Part of the rows lack a size; the others show once, few, many or a class for expanded clones.

V gene	J gene	clone size	D gene	CDR3 protein	CDR3 DNA
TRBV12-3/TRBV12-4	TRBJ2-5	many	TRBD1	CASSLRQGRETQYF	TGTGCCAGCAGTTTACGACAGGGGAGGGAGACCCAGTACTTC
TRBV4-1	TRBJ2-2	-	-	CASSQVLGTGELFF	TGCGCCAGCAGCCAAGTTCTGGGGACCGGGGAGCTGTTTTTT
TRBV12-3/TRBV12-4	TRBJ2-2	many	-	CASMTEDRIIANTGELFF	TGTGCCAGCATGACTGAGGACAGAATCATCGCGAACACCGGGGAGCTGTTTTTT
TRBV3-1	TRBJ1-6	many	-	CASSQPRGRIPSPLHF	TGTGCCAGCAGCCAACCCAGGGGAAGGATCCCTTCACCCCTCCACTTT
TRBV11-2	TRBJ2-2	many	-	CASSSTLAPNTGELFF	TGTGCCAGCAGCTCCACCTTGGCTCCGAACACCGGGGAGCTGTTTTTT
TRBV29-1	TRBJ1-2	many	TRBD1	CSVEARGNYGYTF	TGCAGCGTTGAAGCCAGGGGGAACTATGGCTACACCTTC
TRBV15	TRBJ1-6	many	TRBD1	CATSRQGNNSPLHF	TGTGCCACCAGCCGACAGGGCAATAATTCACCCCTCCACTTT
TRBV10-3	TRBJ2-3	many	-	CAILDEVRTDTQYF	TGTGCCATCCTGGACGAGGTTAGGACAGATACGCAGTATTTT
TRBV6-5	TRBJ1-2	many	-	CASRDSVYGYTF	TGTGCCAGCAGGGACAGTGTGTATGGCTACACCTTC
TRBV30	TRBJ1-2	many	TRBD1	CAWKIGRGLLKTYGYTF	TGTGCCTGGAAAATCGGTAGGGGGCTATTAAAGACCTATGGCTACACCTTC
TRBV7-2	TRBJ2-6	many	-	CASSLSPAPGANVLTF	TGTGCCAGCAGCTTAAGTCCCGCGCCTGGGGCCAACGTCCTGACTTTC
TRBV9	TRBJ1-4	many	-	CASSEVGDSFYEKLFF	TGTGCCAGCAGCGAAGTGGGTGACAGCTTTTATGAAAAACTGTTTTTT
TRBV20-1	TRBJ2-7	-	TRBD1	CSATSQGALRYEQYF	TGCAGTGCTACCTCCCAGGGGGCGTTAAGATACGAGCAGTACTTC
TRBV20-1	TRBJ1-1	-	TRBD1	CSANRGSVEAFF	TGCAGTGCTAACAGGGGGTCTGTTGAAGCTTTCTTT
TRBV9	TRBJ2-1	many	-	CASSVGRTRNNEQFF	TGTGCCAGCAGCGTAGGTAGGACCCGAAACAATGAGCAGTTCTTC
TRBV5-1	TRBJ1-2	many	TRBD1	CASSAQEGAGGYTF	TGCGCCAGCAGCGCTCAGGAGGGGGCAGGGGGCTACACCTTC
TRBV20-1	TRBJ2-7	many	TRBD2	CSALGRRLAASYEQYF	TGCAGTGCTCTGGGTCGGCGACTAGCGGCCTCCTACGAGCAGTACTTC
TRBV5-1	TRBJ2-2	many	-	CASSAGGQSTNTGELFF	TGCGCCAGCAGCGCGGGCGGACAGAGCACGAACACCGGGGAGCTGTTTTTT
TRBV29-1	TRBJ1-3	many	-	CSVAAQSSGNTIYF	TGCAGCGTTGCCGCACAGAGCTCTGGAAACACCATATATTTT
TRBV7-2	TRBJ2-1	many	TRBD2	CASSTSGTSVEEQFF	TGTGCCAGCAGCACCTCCGGGACTAGCGTAGAGGAGCAGTTCTTC
TRBV14	TRBJ1-2	many	-	CASSPPRGRRAGYTF	TGTGCCAGCAGCCCCCCAAGGGGGAGAAGGGCTGGCTACACCTTC
TRBV29-1	TRBJ1-2	many	-	CSFTSSSLYGYTF	TGCAGCTTCACCTCCTCGAGTCTCTATGGCTACACCTTC
TRBV7-9	TRBJ2-1	many	-	CASSLSGSYNEQFF	TGTGCCAGCAGCTTAAGTGGTTCCTACAATGAGCAGTTCTTC
TRBV6-6	TRBJ1-5	many	-	CASSPNDNQPQNF	TGTGCCAGCAGTCCGAATGATAATCAGCCCCAGAATTTT
TRBV18	TRBJ1-1	many	-	CASSPGGQMNTEAFF	TGTGCCAGCTCACCGGGCGGGCAAATGAACACTGAAGCTTTCTTT
TRBV20-1	TRBJ2-7	many	TRBD1	CSARDSPGGAYEQYF	TGCAGTGCTAGAGATAGTCCAGGGGGAGCCTACGAGCAGTACTTC
TRBV5-1	TRBJ2-3	many	TRBD2	CASSWRTSGGTDTQYF	TGCGCCAGCAGCTGGAGGACTAGCGGGGGAACAGATACGCAGTATTTT
TRBV7-9	TRBJ2-1	-	-	CASSLVGEQFF	TGTGCCAGCAGCTTAGTGGGTGAGCAGTTCTTC
TRBV12-3/TRBV12-4	TRBJ1-5	many	-	CASSLGQGGQPQHF	TGTGCCAGCAGTTTAGGGCAGGGTGGGCAGCCCCAGCATTTT
TRBV5-4	TRBJ1-2	many	-	CASSLVGSGANYGYTF	TGTGCCAGCAGCTTGGTGGGCAGTGGCGCCAACTATGGCTACACCTTC
TRBV20-1	TRBJ2-7	-	-	CSASTGLSYEQYF	TGCAGTGCTAGTACAGGGTTATCCTACGAGCAGTACTTC
TRBV24-1	TRBJ2-1	many	TRBD2	CATSDPRTSGNEQFF	TGTGCCACCAGTGACCCAAGGACTAGCGGCAATGAGCAGTTCTTC
TRBV25-1	TRBJ2-2	many	-	CASRAGETTGELFF	TGTGCCAGCAGGGCAGGGGAGACCACCGGGGAGCTGTTTTTT
TRBV7-2	TRBJ2-4	many	TRBD2	CASSYLAGAAKNIQYF	TGTGCCAGCAGCTACCTAGCGGGGGCGGCCAAAAACATTCAGTACTTC
TRBV5-1	TRBJ1-2	-	-	CASSPGGGDYGYTF	TGCGCCAGCAGCCCCGGGGGGGGTGACTATGGCTACACCTTC
TRBV27	TRBJ1-6	-	-	CASSFRSPSYNSPLNF	TGTGCCAGCAGTTTTCGCAGCCCCTCCTATAATTCACCCCTCAACTTT
TRBV19	TRBJ1-5	-	-	CASNGQANQPQNF	TGTGCCAGTAACGGACAAGCCAATCAGCCCCAGAATTTT
TRBV5-1	TRBJ2-3	many	-	CASGQPSTDTQYF	TGCGCCAGCGGACAGCCGAGCACAGATACGCAGTATTTT
TRBV20-1	TRBJ2-7	many	TRBD1	CSGITGTGDEQYF	TGCAGCGGTATCACCGGGACAGGGGACGAGCAGTACTTC
TRBV11-3	TRBJ2-3	many	TRBD1	CASSRGTGSVADTQYF	TGTGCCAGCAGCCGTGGGACAGGGAGTGTGGCAGATACGCAGTATTTT
TRBV3-1	TRBJ2-3	many	TRBD1	CASKRTGQTDTQYF	TGTGCCAGCAAGAGGACAGGGCAGACAGATACGCAGTATTTT
TRBV18	TRBJ2-7	few	TRBD2	CASSPRGLAGGTYEQYF	TGTGCCAGCTCACCCCGGGGACTAGCGGGGGGAACCTACGAGCAGTACTTC
TRBV12-3/TRBV12-4	TRBJ2-1	-	-	CASSLGDSSYNEQFF	TGTGCCAGCAGCCTTGGTGACAGCTCCTACAATGAGCAGTTCTTC
TRBV15	TRBJ1-1	many	-	CATSRGKGLAAFF	TGTGCCACCAGCAGAGGAAAGGGGCTGGCAGCTTTCTTT
TRBV3-1	TRBJ2-6	-	-	CASILSGANVLTF	TGTGCCAGCATCCTCTCTGGGGCCAACGTCCTGACTTTC
TRBV10-3	TRBJ1-2	many	-	CAISEPRHSGAIRGYTF	TGTGCCATCAGTGAGCCAAGGCATTCGGGCGCGATCCGTGGCTACACCTTC
TRBV20-1	TRBJ2-3	many	TRBD2	CSRLAEKQYF	TGCAGTCGACTAGCGGAAAAGCAGTATTTT
TRBV15	TRBJ2-2	many	-	CATSRDLSANTGELFF	TGTGCCACCAGCAGAGACCTAAGCGCGAACACCGGGGAGCTGTTTTTT
TRBV5-1	TRBJ2-7	many	-	CASSPPPAAMSSYEQYF	TGCGCCAGCAGCCCTCCCCCCGCAGCGATGAGCTCCTACGAGCAGTACTTC
TRBV9	TRBJ2-7	many	TRBD1	CASSLGQGAYEQYF	TGTGCCAGCAGCCTTGGACAGGGGGCCTACGAGCAGTACTTC
TRBV7-2	TRBJ2-3	many	TRBD2	CASSRAGESTDTQYF	TGTGCCAGCAGCCGGGCGGGGGAGAGCACAGATACGCAGTATTTT
TRBV20-1	TRBJ2-1	many	TRBD2	CSATREGVGEQFF	TGCAGTGCTACCCGGGAGGGTGTGGGTGAGCAGTTCTTC